The rows below give T cell receptor beta chains drawn from one sample of a study of T-cell reconstitution after alpha-beta-depleted transplantation in children. TCRdb ran MiXCR on the PCR reads and lists one entry per CDR3 protein. Of approximately 1,000,000 distinct CDR3 sequences listed, around 30% were seen once; the top ten hold about 28%. This specimen was PBMCs, mostly from graft donor cells, taken 360 days after TCRalphabeta/CD19-depleted stem cell transplant. Source of these receptors: a boy less than two years old who had a stem cell transplant for SCID, so the T cells may come from the graft donor. Each CDR3 is given with its conserved first and last residue. D genes are given only for firm matches. Clone size is shown for a subset of rows, as once, few, many or a class of expanded clone.

CDR3: CASSPGGPTGEQYF
DNA: TGTGCCAGCAGCCCCGGGGGGCCAACGGGGGAGCAGTACTTC
V: TRBV27
size: -
J: TRBJ2-7
D: -

CDR3: CSARDLVLHSSYNEQFF
DNA: TGCAGTGCTAGAGATCTGGTTCTACATTCCTCCTACAATGAGCAGTTCTTC
V: TRBV20-1
size: once
J: TRBJ2-1
D: -

CDR3: CSAWGGGTDTQYF
DNA: TGCAGTGCTTGGGGAGGAGGAACAGATACGCAGTATTTT
V: TRBV20-1
size: few
J: TRBJ2-3
D: -

CDR3: CASSGGGGAFF
DNA: TGTGCCAGCAGCGGAGGCGGGGGAGCTTTCTTT
V: TRBV2
size: few
J: TRBJ1-1
D: -

CDR3: CASSFGATTYEQYF
DNA: TGTGCCAGCAGTTTTGGGGCTACTACCTACGAGCAGTACTTC
V: TRBV12-3/TRBV12-4
size: few
J: TRBJ2-7
D: -

CDR3: CASSIRGANYGYTF
DNA: TGTGCCAGCAGTATAAGGGGAGCTAACTATGGCTACACCTTC
V: TRBV12-3/TRBV12-4
size: -
J: TRBJ1-2
D: -

CDR3: CSVAGAGANVLTF
DNA: TGCAGCGTTGCGGGGGCTGGGGCCAACGTCCTGACTTTC
V: TRBV29-1
size: few
J: TRBJ2-6
D: -

CDR3: CASSLGGAGGTEAFF
DNA: TGTGCCAGCAGCTTAGGCGGGGCAGGGGGGACTGAAGCTTTCTTT
V: TRBV7-6
size: few
J: TRBJ1-1
D: TRBD1

CDR3: CASSLRPGQTNEKLFF
DNA: TGCGCCAGCAGCTTGCGACCGGGACAGACAAATGAAAAACTGTTTTTT
V: TRBV5-1
size: -
J: TRBJ1-4
D: TRBD1

CDR3: CASSQAGLVTDTQYF
DNA: TGTGCCAGCAGCCAAGCAGGCCTCGTCACAGATACGCAGTATTTT
V: TRBV3-1
size: few
J: TRBJ2-3
D: -

CDR3: CASSLHRTLQETQYF
DNA: TGCGCCAGCAGTCTACACCGGACACTCCAAGAGACCCAGTACTTC
V: TRBV5-1
size: few
J: TRBJ2-5
D: -

CDR3: CASSGLAGSGELFF
DNA: TGTGCCAGCAGTGGACTAGCGGGGTCCGGGGAGCTGTTTTTT
V: TRBV6-4
size: few
J: TRBJ2-2
D: TRBD2

CDR3: CASSVDPTGTGVYGYTF
DNA: TGTGCCAGCAGCGTAGACCCAACCGGGACAGGGGTCTATGGCTACACCTTC
V: TRBV9
size: -
J: TRBJ1-2
D: TRBD1

CDR3: CSVVRGGSSYEQYF
DNA: TGCAGCGTTGTTAGGGGGGGCTCCTCCTACGAGCAGTACTTC
V: TRBV29-1
size: -
J: TRBJ2-7
D: -

CDR3: CASSSTRNNQPQHF
DNA: TGTGCCAGCAGCTCCACCCGAAACAATCAGCCCCAGCATTTT
V: TRBV9
size: -
J: TRBJ1-5
D: -

CDR3: CATSRARDRHNYGYTF
DNA: TGTGCCACCAGCCGGGCGCGGGACAGGCATAACTATGGCTACACCTTC
V: TRBV15
size: -
J: TRBJ1-2
D: TRBD1

CDR3: CASSPRDRGANNEQFF
DNA: TGTGCCAGCAGTCCACGGGACAGGGGCGCCAACAATGAGCAGTTCTTC
V: TRBV12-3/TRBV12-4
size: few
J: TRBJ2-1
D: TRBD1

CDR3: CSAVGTEKSYEQYF
DNA: TGCAGTGCTGTCGGGACGGAGAAATCCTACGAGCAGTACTTC
V: TRBV20-1
size: -
J: TRBJ2-7
D: -

CDR3: CASSLAATGNAEAFF
DNA: TGTGCCAGCAGCTTAGCGGCGACAGGGAACGCTGAAGCTTTCTTT
V: TRBV7-2
size: -
J: TRBJ1-1
D: TRBD1

CDR3: CASSSWTLATYGYTF
DNA: TGTGCCAGCAGTTCCTGGACCTTGGCAACCTATGGCTACACCTTC
V: TRBV28
size: -
J: TRBJ1-2
D: -

CDR3: CASSLGPGQGATKTQYF
DNA: TGCGCCAGCAGCTTGGGCCCCGGGCAGGGGGCTACGAAGACCCAGTACTTC
V: TRBV5-1
size: few
J: TRBJ2-5
D: TRBD1

CDR3: CASSQDGLAVVTDTQYF
DNA: TGTGCCAGCAGCCAAGATGGGCTAGCGGTTGTCACAGATACGCAGTATTTT
V: TRBV4-2
size: few
J: TRBJ2-3
D: TRBD2

CDR3: CASSLDGRIYEQYF
DNA: TGTGCCAGCAGCTTAGACGGACGGATCTACGAGCAGTACTTC
V: TRBV7-8
size: -
J: TRBJ2-7
D: -

CDR3: CASSLSIGTDYEQYF
DNA: TGCGCCAGCAGCTTGTCTATAGGGACAGACTACGAGCAGTACTTC
V: TRBV5-1
size: -
J: TRBJ2-7
D: TRBD1

CDR3: CASAQDRVTEAFF
DNA: TGTGCCAGCGCGCAAGACAGGGTCACTGAAGCTTTCTTT
V: TRBV12-3/TRBV12-4
size: few
J: TRBJ1-1
D: TRBD1

CDR3: CASTLIAGATDTQYF
DNA: TGTGCCAGCACCCTCATAGCGGGGGCGACAGATACGCAGTATTTT
V: TRBV2
size: few
J: TRBJ2-3
D: TRBD2

CDR3: CASSGEAGINAEAFF
DNA: TGCGCCAGCAGCGGGGAGGCAGGGATAAATGCTGAAGCTTTCTTT
V: TRBV5-1
size: -
J: TRBJ1-1
D: -

CDR3: CASSPKRRQGQYEQYF
DNA: TGTGCCAGCAGCCCTAAGAGAAGACAGGGTCAGTACGAGCAGTACTTC
V: TRBV7-2
size: -
J: TRBJ2-7
D: TRBD1

CDR3: CASSRRGSTDTQYF
DNA: TGTGCCAGCAGCCGCCGGGGTAGCACAGATACGCAGTATTTT
V: TRBV7-9
size: -
J: TRBJ2-3
D: -

CDR3: CSAALGRTQYF
DNA: TGCAGTGCGGCCCTGGGGCGTACGCAGTATTTT
V: TRBV20-1
size: few
J: TRBJ2-3
D: -

CDR3: CATSRDLAWEQYF
DNA: TGTGCCACCAGCAGAGATCTCGCCTGGGAGCAGTACTTC
V: TRBV15
size: -
J: TRBJ2-7
D: -

CDR3: CASSPLFSETEAFF
DNA: TGTGCCAGCTCACCACTTTTCTCCGAAACTGAAGCTTTCTTT
V: TRBV18
size: -
J: TRBJ1-1
D: -

CDR3: CASSLTVQSSEQYF
DNA: TGTGCCAGCAGTTTAACTGTCCAGAGTAGCGAGCAGTACTTC
V: TRBV28
size: few
J: TRBJ2-7
D: -

CDR3: CSAPLPRGGATDTQYF
DNA: TGCAGTGCTCCCCTCCCTCGGGGGGGGGCCACAGATACGCAGTATTTT
V: TRBV20-1
size: -
J: TRBJ2-3
D: TRBD2

CDR3: CSARDELVPPHNEQFF
DNA: TGCAGTGCTAGAGACGAACTAGTGCCGCCCCACAATGAGCAGTTCTTC
V: TRBV20-1
size: -
J: TRBJ2-1
D: -

CDR3: CASSQDRYQPQHF
DNA: TGTGCCAGCAGCCAAGACAGATATCAGCCCCAGCATTTT
V: TRBV4-2
size: few
J: TRBJ1-5
D: -

CDR3: CAISWDTTDTQYF
DNA: TGTGCCATCAGTTGGGACACCACAGATACGCAGTATTTT
V: TRBV10-3
size: few
J: TRBJ2-3
D: -

CDR3: CASGSGRIGNTIYF
DNA: TGTGCTAGTGGTTCCGGCAGGATCGGAAACACCATATATTTT
V: TRBV12-5
size: -
J: TRBJ1-3
D: -

CDR3: CASSVAGAFTDTQYF
DNA: TGCGCCAGCAGCGTTGCGGGGGCCTTCACAGATACGCAGTATTTT
V: TRBV4-1
size: -
J: TRBJ2-3
D: -

CDR3: CASSIQVGSPPQETQYF
DNA: TGTGCCAGTAGTATTCAGGTCGGGAGTCCACCCCAAGAGACCCAGTACTTC
V: TRBV19
size: -
J: TRBJ2-5
D: -

CDR3: CSASPGTTNPSYNGQFF
DNA: TGCAGTGCTAGTCCTGGGACTACCAATCCCTCCTACAATGGGCAGTTCTTC
V: TRBV20-1
size: -
J: TRBJ2-1
D: TRBD2

CDR3: CASSESLPGAYEQYF
DNA: TGTGCCAGCAGTGAATCACTTCCTGGCGCCTACGAGCAGTACTTC
V: TRBV25-1
size: -
J: TRBJ2-7
D: -

CDR3: CAISADDYGEQFF
DNA: TGTGCCATCAGTGCTGATGACTACGGTGAGCAGTTCTTC
V: TRBV10-3
size: -
J: TRBJ2-1
D: -

CDR3: CASSKRRRANQYGYTF
DNA: TGTGCCAGCAGCAAGAGAAGACGGGCCAACCAATATGGCTACACCTTC
V: TRBV6-1
size: once
J: TRBJ1-2
D: -

CDR3: CASSQDPAGGDETQYF
DNA: TGCGCCAGCAGCCAAGATCCAGCGGGGGGGGATGAGACCCAGTACTTC
V: TRBV4-3
size: many
J: TRBJ2-5
D: TRBD2

CDR3: CASSGGRREDEKLFF
DNA: TGCGCCAGCAGCGGGGGGAGAAGGGAGGATGAAAAACTGTTTTTT
V: TRBV5-1
size: -
J: TRBJ1-4
D: -